This TCR beta chain was sequenced in a study of CD8+CD57+ T cells in acquired aplastic anemia. Study-level information: Around 3.5 ug was the average amount of DNA from sorted CD4+ and CD8+ cells.

CDR1 is LNHNV, CDR2 YYDKDF, per germline (reference sequence). V lost 0 bases and J 7 bases, leaving 10 bases between the germline ends. This CDR3 contains 13 residues. The template for TCR beta VDJ and CDR3 sequence profiling was genomic DNA. TCRdb analysed the reads with MiXCR anew, one entry per CDR3 protein. The sample includes about 160,000 distinct CDR3 sequences, approximately 43% of them seen just once. The V gene is TRBV15, the J gene TRBJ2-7; D gene ambiguous. The sequenced sample consisted of sorted CD4+, CD8+, or CD8+CD57+ T cells (not recorded which) from PBMCs. This clonotype originated in a human donor in good health. In DNA, the CDR3 is TGTGCCACCAGCAGAGACCCTAGGTGGGAGCAGTACTTC. Translating gives CATSRDPRWEQYF.